The rows below give T cell receptor beta chains drawn from one sample of a study of cytomegalovirus exposure and HLA in healthy donors. Clones were sequenced by immunoSEQ multiplex PCR, and TCRdb holds only the in-frame ones, with some missing. This sample has around 120,000 clones, with roughly 71% found just once. The specimen sequenced was PBMCs. The receptors here all came from a man aged 40-49 years in good health and CMV-seropositive. The CDR3 runs from the conserved cysteine through the conserved F or W. The D gene is left open where the match is weak. Clone size, where shown, is once, few, many, or a class for clones that have expanded.

>few|TRBV6-5|-|TRBJ1-1
CASSLGRGNTEAFF
TGTGCCAGCAGCCTCGGGAGGGGGAACACTGAAGCTTTCTTT
>once|TRBV7-9|-|TRBJ2-3
CASSSTSTDTQYF
TGTGCCAGCAGCTCGACTAGCACAGATACGCAGTATTTT
>-|TRBV4-1|-|TRBJ2-4
CASSQEDGMEVAKNIQYF
TGCGCCAGCAGCCAAGAAGATGGTATGGAGGTAGCCAAAAACATTCAGTACTTC
>-|TRBV5-4|TRBD1|TRBJ1-2
CASSLSGGAYGYTF
TGTGCCAGCAGCTTGTCAGGGGGCGCGTATGGCTACACCTTC
>-|TRBV11-2|-|TRBJ2-2
CASSLVPLYGELFF
TGTGCCAGCAGCTTAGTTCCGTTGTACGGGGAGCTGTTTTTT
>-|TRBV4-2|TRBD2|TRBJ2-3
CASSQGGAGLGDTQYF
TGTGCCAGCAGCCAAGGAGGAGCGGGACTTGGGGATACGCAGTATTTT
>-|TRBV6-5|TRBD1|TRBJ1-2
CASSYSSGTGYDGYTF
TGTGCCAGCAGTTACTCGTCCGGGACAGGGTATGATGGCTACACCTTC
>-|TRBV18|TRBD2|TRBJ2-3
CASSTTSGSTDTQYF
TGTGCCAGCTCAACGACTAGCGGAAGCACAGATACGCAGTATTTT
>-|TRBV6-6|-|TRBJ1-5
CASSTNIHQPQHF
TGTGCCAGCAGTACAAACATTCATCAGCCCCAGCATTTT
>-|TRBV19|TRBD2|TRBJ2-1
CASRTLSGSIDEQFF
TGTGCCAGTAGGACTCTGAGCGGGAGCATCGATGAGCAGTTCTTC
>-|TRBV5-1|-|TRBJ2-2
CASSLARSGVGSGELFF
TGCGCCAGCAGCTTGGCCCGGTCGGGAGTTGGGTCCGGGGAGCTGTTTTTT